Listed here is a single T cell receptor beta chain. The method was immunoSEQ multiplex PCR; TCRdb's version includes in-frame clones alone and lacks a portion of them. The table lists more than 15,000 clones, around 74% of them singletons. The data stem from a study of pediatric ulcerative colitis. During colonoscopy, one to two rectal pinch biopsies were collected. This CDR3 is 13 amino acids long. Between the trimmed V and J ends, which lost 2 bases and 0 bases, there was a span of 4 bases. CDR1 MNHNS and CDR2 SASEGT come from the germline V gene. Specimen: gut tissue. This clonotype was obtained from a girl aged 10-17 years with moderate ulcerative colitis. The chain recombines TRBV6-1 with TRBJ1-1, with D unresolved. CDR3 region: CASSELVNTEAFF. The DNA of the CDR3 is TGTGCCAGCAGTGAATTAGTGAACACTGAAGCTTTCTTT.